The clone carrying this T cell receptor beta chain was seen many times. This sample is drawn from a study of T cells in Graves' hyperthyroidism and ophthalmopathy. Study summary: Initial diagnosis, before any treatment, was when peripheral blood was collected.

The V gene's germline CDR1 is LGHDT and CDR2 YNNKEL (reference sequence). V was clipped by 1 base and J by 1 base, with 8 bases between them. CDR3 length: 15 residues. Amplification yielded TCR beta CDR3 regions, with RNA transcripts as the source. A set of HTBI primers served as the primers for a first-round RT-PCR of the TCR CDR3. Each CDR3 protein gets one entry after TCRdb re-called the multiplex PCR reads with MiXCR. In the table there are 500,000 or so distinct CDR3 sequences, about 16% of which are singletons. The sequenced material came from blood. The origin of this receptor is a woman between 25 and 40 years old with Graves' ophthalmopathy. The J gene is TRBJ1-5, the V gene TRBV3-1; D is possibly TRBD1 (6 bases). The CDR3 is CASSQGTASNQPQHF. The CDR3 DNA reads TGTGCCAGCAGCCAAGGGACAGCCAGCAATCAGCCCCAGCATTTT.